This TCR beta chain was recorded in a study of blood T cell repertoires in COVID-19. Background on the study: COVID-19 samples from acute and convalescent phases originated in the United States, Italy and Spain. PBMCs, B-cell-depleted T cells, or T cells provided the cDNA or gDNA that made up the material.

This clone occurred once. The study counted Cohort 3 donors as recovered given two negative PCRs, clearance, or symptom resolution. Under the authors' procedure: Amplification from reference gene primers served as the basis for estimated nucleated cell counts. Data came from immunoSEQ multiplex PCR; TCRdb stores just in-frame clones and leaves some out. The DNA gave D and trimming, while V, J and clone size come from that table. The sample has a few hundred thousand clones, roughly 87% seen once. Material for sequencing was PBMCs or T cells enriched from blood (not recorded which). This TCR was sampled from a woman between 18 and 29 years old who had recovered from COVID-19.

The CDR3 bases are TGTGCCAGCAGCCGACGACTAGCGGAGGGATACAATGAGCAGTTCTTC. As protein: CASSRRLAEGYNEQFF. The genes are TRBV5-4 and TRBJ2-1; 9 nucleotides match TRBD2. Germline V gene data show CDR1 as SGHNT and CDR2 as YYREEE (reference sequence). The junction had 9 bases not matched to a gene; V was cut back by 4 bases and J by 4 bases. This CDR3 contains 16 residues.